One sample yielded the 8 T cell receptor beta chains listed below, sequenced in a study of OX40 agonist ivuxolimab in advanced cancers. The assay was immunoSEQ multiplex PCR, and TCRdb's table has in-frame clones only and misses some. The sample holds approximately 69,000 clones, around 82% seen once. The sequences come from CD4+ or CD8+ T cells sorted from blood, collected in a trial of the OX40 agonist ivuxolimab. Source of these receptors: an adult with an advanced solid tumor such as melanoma, head and neck, liver or kidney cancer.

This sequence joins TRBV18 and TRBJ2-1, with D hard to call. Germline CDR1 reads KGHSH; CDR2 reads LQKENI. V gave up 3 bases and J gave up 10 bases, with 10 bases separating them. This CDR3 has 12 amino acids. The CDR3: CASSPRAEEQFF. The CDR3 DNA sequence: TGTGCCAGCTCACCGAGAGCTGAGGAGCAGTTCTTC.

The genes are TRBV21-1 and TRBJ2-1. TRBV21-1 is an annotated pseudogene. The CDR3 is made up of 16 amino acids. CDR3 in amino acids: CASSKALLGWRNEQFF. In DNA form, the CDR3 reads TGTGCCAGCAGCAAAGCGCTCCTAGGGTGGCGCAATGAGCAGTTCTTC.

This sequence joins TRBV2 and TRBJ1-3; unclear D gene. Germline V gene sequence: CDR1 SNHLY, CDR2 FYNNEI. V was shortened by 1 base and J by 2 bases, with 9 bases between the two germline ends. This CDR3 contains 15 residues. The CDR3 nucleotides read TGTGCCAGCAGTGAAGGCGGGGTAGCTGGAAACACCATATATTTT. This codes for CASSEGGVAGNTIYF.

This chain links TRBV9 with TRBJ2-3; a possible D gene is TRBD2 (5 bases). The CDR3 extends over 16 amino acids. Trimming stripped 0 bases from V and 2 bases from J, with 13 bases between. Germline CDR1 SGDLS, CDR2 YYNGEE. The CDR3 nucleotides read TGTGCCAGCAGCGTAGCTGGGAATCGGGACACAGATACGCAGTATTTT. Translation: CASSVAGNRDTDTQYF.

The chain has TRBV10-3 and TRBJ2-1; 9 bases fit TRBD2. The germline CDR1 and CDR2 sequences are ENHRY and SYGVKD. The CDR3 totals 19 residues. Unmatched junction bases numbered 13, after V lost 4 bases and J lost 0 bases. The CDR3 sequence: CAISALAGRGVGSYNEQFF. Written as DNA, the CDR3 is TGTGCCATCAGTGCCCTAGCGGGAAGGGGGGTTGGCTCCTACAATGAGCAGTTCTTC.

This clone has a single count. V gene TRBV7-2 combines with J gene TRBJ1-2; TRBD1 aligns across 8 bases. The ends lost 3 bases at V and 6 bases at J; junction bases unmatched: 3. CDR1 is SGHTA, CDR2 FQGNSA, per germline. The CDR3 runs to 13 residues. This CDR3 reads CASSFDRGHGYTF. CDR3 nucleotides: TGTGCCAGCAGCTTCGACAGGGGCCATGGCTACACCTTC.

This rearrangement joins TRBV5-1 to TRBJ1-1; D remains ambiguous. The CDR3 is made up of 15 amino acids. Trimming left V 0 bases short and J 6 bases short, with 15 bases between. CDR1 is SGHRS and CDR2 is YFSETQ in the germline V gene. CDR3 bases: TGCGCCAGCAGCTTGGTCACAGACCCCGGGGCTGAAGCTTTCTTT. Translating gives CASSLVTDPGAEAFF.

This chain links TRBV5-1 with TRBJ2-5; either TRBD1 or TRBD2 may supply D (5 bases each). Trimming pared 5 bases from V and 7 bases from J, leaving 18 bases between. The germline CDR1 and CDR2 sequences are SGHRS and YFSETQ. The CDR3 length is 14 residues. The CDR3, as DNA: TGCGCCAGCAGTCTGGGAGCAACTCAGGGGACCCAGTACTTC. Its protein is CASSLGATQGTQYF.